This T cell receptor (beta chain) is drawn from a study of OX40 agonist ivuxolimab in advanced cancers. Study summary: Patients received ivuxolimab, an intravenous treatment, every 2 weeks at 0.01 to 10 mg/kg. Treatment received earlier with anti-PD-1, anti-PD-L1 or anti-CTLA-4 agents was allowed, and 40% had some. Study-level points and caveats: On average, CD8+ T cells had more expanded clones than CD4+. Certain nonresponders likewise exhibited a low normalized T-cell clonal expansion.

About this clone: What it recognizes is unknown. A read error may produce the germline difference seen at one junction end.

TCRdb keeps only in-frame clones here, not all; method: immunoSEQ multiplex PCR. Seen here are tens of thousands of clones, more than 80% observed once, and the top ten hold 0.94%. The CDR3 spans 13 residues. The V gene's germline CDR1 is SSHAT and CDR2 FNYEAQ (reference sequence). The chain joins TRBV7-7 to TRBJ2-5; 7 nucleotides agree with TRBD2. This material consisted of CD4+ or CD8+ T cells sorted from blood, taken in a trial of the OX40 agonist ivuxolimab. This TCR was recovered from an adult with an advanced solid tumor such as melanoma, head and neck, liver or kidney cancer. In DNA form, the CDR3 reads TGTGCTAGCAGCCCAACAGCGGGGGAGACCCAGTACTTC. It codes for CASSPTAGETQYF.